This is a list of T cell receptor beta chains from one sample in a study of T cell responses to AZD1222 COVID-19 vaccine. Generated by immunoSEQ multiplex PCR, the TCRdb table keeps only in-frame clones and is missing some. The sample has roughly 120,000 clones, approximately 88% seen once. Sample: peripheral blood, taken on day 0 of AZD1222 vaccination. The receptors here all came from an adult in good health. Each CDR3 is given with its conserved first and last residue. A D gene is named only where the DNA matches it firmly. The listing skips clone size in some rows; elsewhere it reads once, few, many or a size class.

D	J	V	size	length	CDR3	DNA
.	TRBJ1-5	TRBV9	.	15	CASSVGAYSNQPQHF	TGTGCCAGCAGCGTAGGAGCTTATAGCAATCAGCCCCAGCATTTT
TRBD1	TRBJ1-2	TRBV5-1	.	13	CASSLDRGYGYTF	TGCGCCAGCAGCTTGGACAGGGGCTATGGCTACACCTTC
.	TRBJ2-7	TRBV4-2	few	15	CASSQDTGTFYEQYF	TGTGCCAGCAGCCAAGATACAGGGACGTTCTACGAGCAGTACTTC
.	TRBJ1-2	TRBV5-8	.	17	CASSGRVQYGLDYGYTF	TGTGCCAGCAGCGGACGAGTCCAATACGGGCTGGACTATGGCTACACCTTC
TRBD1	TRBJ1-2	TRBV4-3	once	16	CASSHLWTGVYYGYTF	TGCGCCAGCAGCCACCTCTGGACAGGGGTGTACTATGGCTACACCTTC
.	TRBJ1-4	TRBV28	.	14	CASTEGGRDEKLFF	TGTGCCAGCACCGAGGGGGGGAGAGATGAAAAACTGTTTTTT
.	TRBJ1-5	TRBV3-1/TRBV3-2	.	15	CASSQGLQLHQPQHF	TGTGCCAGCAGCCAAGGTTTACAGCTACATCAGCCCCAGCATTTT
TRBD1	TRBJ1-2	TRBV6-5	.	14	CASSRQGVNYGYTF	TGTGCCAGCAGCCGACAGGGGGTCAACTATGGCTACACCTTC
TRBD1	TRBJ2-1	TRBV5-6	.	13	CASSFGTVGEQFF	TGTGCCAGCAGCTTCGGGACAGTAGGTGAGCAGTTCTTC
TRBD1	TRBJ1-2	TRBV6-5	.	13	CASRMDRNYGYTF	TGTGCCAGCAGGATGGACAGGAACTATGGCTACACCTTC
.	TRBJ1-2	TRBV7-2	.	15	CASSLGGSANYGYTF	TGTGCCAGCAGCTTAGGGGGGTCAGCTAACTATGGCTACACCTTC